This T cell receptor (beta chain) was obtained from a study of immune evolution from preneoplasia to lung adenocarcinoma. As for the study in general: HLA loss of heterozygosity: about 7% AIS, about 15% MIA, about 32% ADC, none AAH.

Comment on this clone: Its antigen remains unidentified.

Findings and limits, study-wide: Top clone frequencies peaked in normal lung, apparently declining through invasive adenocarcinoma. Later-stage lesions appeared to have more T cells, more diversity, less clonality.

Sequencing was performed with immunoSEQ multiplex PCR; in TCRdb, only in-frame clones are kept and a portion is missing. The sample includes about 9,500 clones, roughly 89% of them seen just once. The CDR3 is 14 residues long. Germline CDR1 GTSNPN, CDR2 SVGIG (reference sequence). Unmatched junction bases numbered 5, after V lost 1 base and J lost 5 bases. This TCR came from a person between 70 and 80 years old with invasive lung adenocarcinoma. The chain combines TRBV30 with TRBJ2-7; 10 bases line up with TRBD1. Material for sequencing was FFPE invasive lung adenocarcinoma tissue. CDR3 protein: CAWSARQGAHEQYF. In DNA, the CDR3 is TGTGCCTGGAGTGCCCGACAGGGGGCACACGAGCAGTACTTC.